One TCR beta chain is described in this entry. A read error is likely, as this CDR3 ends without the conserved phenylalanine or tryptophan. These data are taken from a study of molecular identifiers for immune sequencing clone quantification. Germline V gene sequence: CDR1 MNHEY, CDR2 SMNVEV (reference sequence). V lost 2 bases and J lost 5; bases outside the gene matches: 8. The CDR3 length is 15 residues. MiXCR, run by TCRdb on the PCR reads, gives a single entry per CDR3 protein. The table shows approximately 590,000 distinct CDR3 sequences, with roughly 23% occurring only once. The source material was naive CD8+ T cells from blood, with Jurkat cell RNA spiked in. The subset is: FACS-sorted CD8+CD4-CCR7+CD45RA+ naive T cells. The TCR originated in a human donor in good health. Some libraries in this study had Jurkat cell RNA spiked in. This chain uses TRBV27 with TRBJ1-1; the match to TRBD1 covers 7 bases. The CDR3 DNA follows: TGTGCCAGCAGTTTAAATACAGGGGTTGAAACTGAAGCTTTCGTT. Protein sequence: CASSLNTGVETEAFV.